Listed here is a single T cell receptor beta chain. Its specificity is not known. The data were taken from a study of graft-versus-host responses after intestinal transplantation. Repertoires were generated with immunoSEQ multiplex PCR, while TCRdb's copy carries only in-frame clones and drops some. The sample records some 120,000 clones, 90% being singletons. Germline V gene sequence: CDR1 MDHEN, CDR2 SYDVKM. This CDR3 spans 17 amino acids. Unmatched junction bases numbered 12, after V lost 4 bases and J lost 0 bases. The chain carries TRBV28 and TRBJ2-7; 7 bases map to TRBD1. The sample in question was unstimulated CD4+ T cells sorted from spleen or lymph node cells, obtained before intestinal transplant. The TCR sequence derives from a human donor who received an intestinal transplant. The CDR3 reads CASSYANTGAGSYEQYF. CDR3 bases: TGTGCCAGCAGTTATGCTAACACAGGGGCCGGCTCCTACGAGCAGTACTTC.